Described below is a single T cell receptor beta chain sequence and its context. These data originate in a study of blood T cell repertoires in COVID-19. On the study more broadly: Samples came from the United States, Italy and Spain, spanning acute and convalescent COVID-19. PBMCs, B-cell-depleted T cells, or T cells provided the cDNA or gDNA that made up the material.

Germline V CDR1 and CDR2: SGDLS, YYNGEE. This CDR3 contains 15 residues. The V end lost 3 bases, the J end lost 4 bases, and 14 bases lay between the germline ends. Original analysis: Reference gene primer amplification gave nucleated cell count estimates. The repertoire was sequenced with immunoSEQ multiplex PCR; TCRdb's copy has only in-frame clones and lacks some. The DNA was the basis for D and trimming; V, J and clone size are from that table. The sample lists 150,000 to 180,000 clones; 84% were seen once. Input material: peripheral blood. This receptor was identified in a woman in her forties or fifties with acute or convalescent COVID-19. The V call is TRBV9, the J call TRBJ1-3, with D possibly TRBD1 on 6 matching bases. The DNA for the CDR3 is TGTGCCAGCAGCGAAGATCAGGGGAACGGAAACACCATATATTTT. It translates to CASSEDQGNGNTIYF.